The present T cell receptor beta chain was sequenced within a study of blood T cell repertoires in COVID-19. The overall study: The cDNA or gDNA used as material had been derived from T cells, B-cell-depleted T cells, or PBMCs.

This clone was observed a few times. Original methodology: Counts of nucleated cells, estimated from reference gene primer amplification, were obtained. Sequenced by immunoSEQ multiplex PCR; TCRdb stores in-frame clones only, minus some. That table furnishes V, J and clone size, whereas the DNA furnished D and trimming. The table lists some 150,000 clones, 81% of them singletons. The CDR3 covers 16 residues. Germline trimming cut 5 bases from V and 3 bases from J; bases unmatched to any gene: 6. CDR1 and CDR2 from the germline V gene are LNHDA and SQIVND (reference sequence). The rearrangement uses TRBV19 and TRBJ1-3; 11 bases match TRBD1. Specimen: peripheral blood. The sequence came from a woman aged 55-69 years with active or convalescent COVID-19. In DNA form, the CDR3 reads TGTGCCAGTAGTCCGGCGGACAGGGGGCTTGGAAACACCATATATTTT. Encoded protein: CASSPADRGLGNTIYF. Full variable domain (remainder filled in from reference TRBV19 and TRBJ1-3): DGGITQSPKYLFRKEGQNVTLSCEQNLNHDAMYWYRQDPGQGLRLIYYSQIVNDFQKGDIAEGYSVSREKKESFPLTVTSAQKNPTAFYLCASSPADRGLGNTIYFGEGSWLTVV.